The 8 T cell receptor beta chains presented below share a single source sample, sequenced in a study of blood T cell repertoires in COVID-19. Using immunoSEQ multiplex PCR, the repertoire was profiled, and TCRdb retains in-frame clones only, with some absent. The sample carries about 69,000 clones, roughly 80% recorded once. The material sequenced was peripheral blood. Every receptor here comes from a man aged 50 or older with COVID-19, enrolled during active disease.

By its share, this clone is medium-sized (0.01 to 0.1%). The V gene is TRBV2, the J gene TRBJ1-4; TRBD1 is a possible D gene (5 bases). V gave up 9 bases and J gave up 4 bases, with 12 bases separating them. This CDR3 is 13 amino acids long. Germline loops: CDR1 SNHLY, CDR2 FYNNEI. In nucleotides, the CDR3 is TGTGCCAGAGAGACAGCCGATAATGAAAAACTGTTTTTT. This encodes CARETADNEKLFF.

This clone was seen only once. One junction end disagrees with the germline gene, perhaps due to a read error. The chain employs TRBV6-6 and TRBJ1-1, with 7 positions matching TRBD1. CDR3 length: 15 amino acids. Germline V gives CDR1 MNHNY, CDR2 SVGAGI (reference sequence). The DNA of the CDR3 is TGTGCCAGCAGTTCAGGAACAGGGGTGAAGACTGAAGCTTTCTTT. It yields the protein CASSSGTGVKTEAFF.

This CDR3 is CASGAGGRETQYF. CDR3 sequence (DNA): TGTGCCAGTGGAGCGGGGGGCCGGGAGACCCAGTACTTC. The rearrangement joins TRBV19 to TRBJ2-5; TRBD2 agrees at 9 bases. This CDR3 is built from 13 residues. Trimming cost V 8 bases and J 5 bases; bases outside gene matches: 6. Germline CDR1 LNHDA, CDR2 SQIVND (reference sequence).

The rearrangement uses TRBV5-5 and TRBJ2-2, with 8 bases identical to TRBD1. This CDR3 is 17 amino acids long. Germline V gene sequence: CDR1 SGHKS, CDR2 YYEKEE (reference sequence). V lost 4 bases to trimming and J lost 2 bases; unmatched junction nucleotides: 10. The CDR3, as DNA: TGTGCCAGCAGCCCGCAGGGGGCCGGAAAAAACACCGGGGAGCTGTTTTTT. This codes for CASSPQGAGKNTGELFF.

This chain joins TRBV7-9 and TRBJ2-1, with D perhaps TRBD2 (6 bases). V lost 0 bases to trimming and J lost 12 bases, with 15 bases between them. Germline V gives CDR1 SEHNR, CDR2 FQNEAQ (reference sequence). There are 14 residues in the CDR3. The CDR3: CASSLAGGFEGQFF. The CDR3 DNA sequence: TGTGCCAGCAGCTTAGCCGGAGGGTTTGAAGGGCAGTTCTTC.

CDR3: CASSPDPGTINTDTQYF. DNA of the CDR3: TGTGCCAGCTCACCAGATCCCGGGACTATAAACACAGATACGCAGTATTTT. This chain links TRBV5-4 with TRBJ2-3; 7 bases are shared with TRBD2. The CDR3 covers 17 residues. Germline lookup yields CDR1 SGHNT and CDR2 YYREEE (reference sequence). V lost 7 bases to trimming and J lost 2 bases; unmatched junction nucleotides: 16. The entire variable domain, with the rest obtained from reference TRBV5-4 and TRBJ2-3, is as follows: ETGVTQSPTHLIKTRGQQVTLRCSSQSGHNTVSWYQQALGQGPQFIFQYYREEENGRGNFPPRFSGLQFPNYSSELNVNALELDDSALYLCASSPDPGTINTDTQYFGPGTRLTVL.

For the CDR3, the DNA is TGTGCCAGCAGTGGGTCGGCCAAAGAGGAGTATGGCTACACCTTC. Translating gives CASSGSAKEEYGYTF. The chain uses TRBV2 and TRBJ1-2; D not certain. The V gene lost 4 bases and the J gene lost 5 bases, with 17 bases spanning the gap. This CDR3 contains 15 residues. Germline loops: CDR1 SNHLY, CDR2 FYNNEI.

The V gene is TRBV4-2, the J gene TRBJ2-5; 10 nucleotides agree with TRBD2. The V and J ends lost 1 base and 5 bases, in that order; junction bases with no gene match: 10. This CDR3 comprises 17 residues. Germline V gives CDR1 LGHNA, CDR2 YNFKEQ. This chain's CDR3 is CASSQGASGGAWETQYF. Here the CDR3 DNA reads TGTGCCAGCAGCCAAGGAGCCAGCGGGGGGGCGTGGGAGACCCAGTACTTC.